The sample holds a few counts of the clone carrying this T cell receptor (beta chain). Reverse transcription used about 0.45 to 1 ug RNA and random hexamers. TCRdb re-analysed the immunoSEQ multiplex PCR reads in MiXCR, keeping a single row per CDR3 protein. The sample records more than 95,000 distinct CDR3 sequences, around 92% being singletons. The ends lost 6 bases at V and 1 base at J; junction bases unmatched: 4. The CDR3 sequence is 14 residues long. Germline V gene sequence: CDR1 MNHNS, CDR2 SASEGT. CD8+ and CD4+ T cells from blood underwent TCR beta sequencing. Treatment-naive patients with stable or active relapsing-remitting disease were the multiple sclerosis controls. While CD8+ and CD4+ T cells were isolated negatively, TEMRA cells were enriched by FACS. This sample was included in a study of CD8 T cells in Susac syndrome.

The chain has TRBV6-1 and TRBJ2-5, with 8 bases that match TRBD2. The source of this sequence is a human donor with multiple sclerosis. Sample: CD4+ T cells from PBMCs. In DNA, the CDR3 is TGTGCCAGCAGACGGGGGGGCATCCAAGAGACCCAGTACTTC. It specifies CASRRGGIQETQYF.